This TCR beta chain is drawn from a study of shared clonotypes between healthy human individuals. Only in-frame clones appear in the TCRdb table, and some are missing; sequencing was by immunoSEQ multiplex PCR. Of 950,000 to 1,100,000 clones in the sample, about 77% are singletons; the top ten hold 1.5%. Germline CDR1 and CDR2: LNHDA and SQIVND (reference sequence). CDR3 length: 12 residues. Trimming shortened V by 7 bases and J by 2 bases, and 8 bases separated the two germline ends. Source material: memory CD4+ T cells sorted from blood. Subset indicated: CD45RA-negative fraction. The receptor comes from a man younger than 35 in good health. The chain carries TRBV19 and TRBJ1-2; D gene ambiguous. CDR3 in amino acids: CASNGLNYGYTF. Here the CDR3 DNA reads TGTGCCAGTAATGGGCTGAACTATGGCTACACCTTC.